This T cell receptor (beta chain) was sequenced for a study of tumor T cells in aggressive B-cell lymphoma. Assay used: immunoSEQ multiplex PCR; TCRdb lists only in-frame clones, some missing. The sample has 2,000 to 2,500 clones; 85% to 95% are singletons. Per the germline V gene, CDR1 is KGHSH and CDR2 is LQKENI. The CDR3 length is 13 residues. J lost 2 bases, V lost 6 bases, and 4 bases had no gene match. Sequenced: tumor tissue. The V and J genes are TRBV18 and TRBJ2-7, with TRBD1 matching over 7 bases. This receptor was identified in an adult with diffuse large B cell lymphoma. DNA for the CDR3: TGTGCCAGCTCGCCGGGACAGACCTACGAGCAGTACTTC. Protein sequence: CASSPGQTYEQYF.